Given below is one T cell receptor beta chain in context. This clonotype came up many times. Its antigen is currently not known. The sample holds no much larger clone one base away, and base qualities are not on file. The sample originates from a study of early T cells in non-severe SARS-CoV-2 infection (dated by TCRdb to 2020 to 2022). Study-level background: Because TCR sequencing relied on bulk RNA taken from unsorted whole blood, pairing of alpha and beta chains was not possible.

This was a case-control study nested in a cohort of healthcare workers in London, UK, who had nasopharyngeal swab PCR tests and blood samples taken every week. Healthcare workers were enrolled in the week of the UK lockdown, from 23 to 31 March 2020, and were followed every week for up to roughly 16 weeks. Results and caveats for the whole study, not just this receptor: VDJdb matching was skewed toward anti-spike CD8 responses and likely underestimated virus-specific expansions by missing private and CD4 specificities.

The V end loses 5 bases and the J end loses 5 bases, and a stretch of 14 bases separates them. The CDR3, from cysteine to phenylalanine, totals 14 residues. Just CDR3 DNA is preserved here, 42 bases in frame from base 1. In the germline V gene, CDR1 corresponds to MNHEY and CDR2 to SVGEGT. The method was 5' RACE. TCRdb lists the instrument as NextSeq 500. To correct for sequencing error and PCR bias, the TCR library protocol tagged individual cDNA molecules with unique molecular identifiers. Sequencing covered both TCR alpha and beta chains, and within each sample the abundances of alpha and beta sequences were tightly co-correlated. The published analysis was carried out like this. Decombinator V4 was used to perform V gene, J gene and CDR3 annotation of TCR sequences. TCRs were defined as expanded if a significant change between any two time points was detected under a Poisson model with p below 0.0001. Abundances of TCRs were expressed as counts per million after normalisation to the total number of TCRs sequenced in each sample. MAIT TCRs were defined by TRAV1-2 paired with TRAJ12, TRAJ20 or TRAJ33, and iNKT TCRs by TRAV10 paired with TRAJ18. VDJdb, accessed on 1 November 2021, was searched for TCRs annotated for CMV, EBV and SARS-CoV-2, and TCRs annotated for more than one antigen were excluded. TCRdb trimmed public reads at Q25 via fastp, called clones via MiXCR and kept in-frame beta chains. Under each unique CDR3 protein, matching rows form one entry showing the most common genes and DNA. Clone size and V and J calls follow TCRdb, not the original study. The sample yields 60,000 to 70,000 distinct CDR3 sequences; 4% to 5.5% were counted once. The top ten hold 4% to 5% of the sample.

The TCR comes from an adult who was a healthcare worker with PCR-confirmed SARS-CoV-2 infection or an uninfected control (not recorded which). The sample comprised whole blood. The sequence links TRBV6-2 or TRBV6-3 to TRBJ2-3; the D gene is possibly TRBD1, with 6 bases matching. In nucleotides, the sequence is TGTGCCAGCAGTAACAGGGCTGGTGGAGATACGCAGTATTTT. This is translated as CASSNRAGGDTQYF.